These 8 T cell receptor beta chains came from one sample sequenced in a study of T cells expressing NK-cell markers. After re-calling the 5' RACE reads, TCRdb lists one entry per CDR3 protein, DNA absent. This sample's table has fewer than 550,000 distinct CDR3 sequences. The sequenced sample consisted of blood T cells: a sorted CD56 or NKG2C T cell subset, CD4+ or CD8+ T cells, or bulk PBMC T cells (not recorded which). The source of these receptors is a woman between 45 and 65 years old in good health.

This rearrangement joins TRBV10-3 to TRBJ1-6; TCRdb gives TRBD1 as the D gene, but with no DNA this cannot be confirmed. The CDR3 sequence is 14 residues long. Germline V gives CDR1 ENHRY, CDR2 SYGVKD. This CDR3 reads CAIRTGTDNSPLHF.

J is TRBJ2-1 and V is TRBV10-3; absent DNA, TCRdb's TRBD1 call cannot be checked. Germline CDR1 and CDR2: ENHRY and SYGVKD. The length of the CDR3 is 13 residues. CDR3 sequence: CASRDSAPNEQFF.

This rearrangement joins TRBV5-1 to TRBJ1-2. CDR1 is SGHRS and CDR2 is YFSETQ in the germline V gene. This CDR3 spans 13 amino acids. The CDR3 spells CASSLLRDYGYTF. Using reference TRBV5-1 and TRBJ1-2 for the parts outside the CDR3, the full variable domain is KAGVTQTPRYLIKTRGQQVTLSCSPISGHRSVSWYQQTPGQGLQFLFEYFSETQRNKGNFPGRFSGRQFSNSRSEMNVSTLELGDSALYLCASSLLRDYGYTFGSGTRLTVV.

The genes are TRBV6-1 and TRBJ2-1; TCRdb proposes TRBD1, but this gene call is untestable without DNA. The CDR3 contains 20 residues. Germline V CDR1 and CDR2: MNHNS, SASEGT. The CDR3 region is CASSSSTWVHLRDVWNEQFF.

The CDR3 reads CASSQGTLRGWGDEQYF. V usage is TRBV4-1 and J usage is TRBJ2-7; the D call from TCRdb, TRBD1, cannot be confirmed without DNA. Germline CDR1 and CDR2: MGHRA and YSYEKL. The CDR3 is 17 amino acids.

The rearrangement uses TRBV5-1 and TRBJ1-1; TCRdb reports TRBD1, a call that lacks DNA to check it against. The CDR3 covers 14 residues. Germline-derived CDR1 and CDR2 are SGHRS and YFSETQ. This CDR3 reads CASGMGGLNTEAFF.

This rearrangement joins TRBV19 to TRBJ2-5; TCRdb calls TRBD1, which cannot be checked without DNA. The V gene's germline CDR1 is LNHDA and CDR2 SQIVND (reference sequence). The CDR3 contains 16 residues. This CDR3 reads CASSIGRGRDQETQYF.

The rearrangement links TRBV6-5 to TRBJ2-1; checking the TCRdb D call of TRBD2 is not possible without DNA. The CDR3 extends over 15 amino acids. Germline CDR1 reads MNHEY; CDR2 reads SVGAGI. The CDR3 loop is CASSFLSGRGVEQFF.